This T cell receptor (beta chain) was identified during a study of OX40 agonist ivuxolimab in advanced cancers. Study as a whole: The study treated patients with ivuxolimab, an agonistic anti-OX40 (CD134) antibody. People who had prior anti-PD-1, anti-PD-L1 or anti-CTLA-4 therapy could take part, and roughly 40% had some.

This table comes from immunoSEQ multiplex PCR, and its TCRdb copy is limited to in-frame clones, with some not included. The repertoire holds about 82,000 clones, with more than 90% as singletons. CDR1 is SGHTA, CDR2 FQGNSA, per germline. The CDR3 extends over 15 amino acids. The junction had 8 bases not matched to a gene; V was cut back by 4 bases and J by 8 bases. Sequenced material: CD4+ or CD8+ T cells sorted from blood, taken in a trial of the OX40 agonist ivuxolimab. V is TRBV7-2 and J is TRBJ1-2; 12 nucleotides align to TRBD1. This receptor was taken from an adult with an advanced solid tumor such as melanoma, head and neck, liver or kidney cancer. CDR3: CASSSSGTGGGGYTF. Written as DNA, the CDR3 is TGTGCCAGCAGCTCCTCCGGGACAGGGGGCGGCGGCTACACCTTC.